This T cell receptor (beta chain) was recorded in a study of cytomegalovirus exposure and HLA in healthy donors. Study-level background: In a later analysis, it was reported that the 110 or so validation repertoires had been produced on the same platform as the 550 to 700 repertoires belonging to the first cohort.

The CDR3 is 15 residues long. The germline CDR1 and CDR2 sequences are LNHDA and SQIVND (reference sequence). The V gene end was trimmed by 3 bases and the J gene end by 6 bases; junction bases not matched to a gene: 7. Notes on the study in general: Using the classifier, cytomegalovirus status was reportedly diagnosed with high specificity and sensitivity.

Sequencing used immunoSEQ multiplex PCR; TCRdb keeps in-frame clones, though not all of them. In the table there are about 220,000 clones, over 80% of which are singletons. In regard to this clone: Its matching antigen is unknown.

The chain joins TRBV19 to TRBJ2-1, with 8 nucleotides matching TRBD2. The specimen was PBMCs. The TCR was taken from a woman younger than 35 in good health and CMV-seronegative. CDR3 loop: CASSILAGGFNEQFF. CDR3 coding DNA: TGTGCCAGTAGTATCTTGGCGGGAGGCTTCAATGAGCAGTTCTTC.